The clone carrying this TCR beta chain was seen many times. The antigen is not known. At one end the junction does not follow the germline gene, possibly because of a read error. Thyroid surgery had not been preceded by any treatment in any patient. CDR1 is LNHNV, CDR2 YYDKDF, per germline (reference sequence). The CDR3 covers 19 residues. How the authors handled the data: Building a distant-metastasis classifier for papillary thyroid cancer drew on CDR3 differences across clinicopathological groups. TCRdb re-called the PCR reads via MiXCR. These V and J calls originate from TCRdb's pipeline instead of the authors' own analysis. The sample has more than 7,000 clones; about 20% are singletons. These data come from a study of metastatic and nonmetastatic thyroid tumors. Overall study context: Repertoire data that came from the blood and tumor or nodule tissue of malignant and benign thyroid patients were compared.

Study-level points and caveats: As reported, TCR beta diversity in blood and tumor was significantly higher in malignant thyroid tumors than in benign nodules.

The sequence came from a female donor with papillary thyroid cancer or a benign thyroid nodule (not recorded which). Some clones in this sample may be carry-over from other donors' samples. Sequenced: adjacent normal tissue. The V call is TRBV15, the J call TRBJ1-1; the D gene is possibly TRBD1 (5 bases). The CDR3 region is CATSRARRGIGDLFTEALF. CDR3 nucleotides: TGTGCCACCAGCAGAGCCCGAAGGGGAATTGGGGACCTCTTCACTGAAGCTCTCTTT.